What follows are 21 T cell receptor beta chains derived from one specimen sequenced in a study of T cells in Graves' hyperthyroidism and ophthalmopathy. Amplification of TCR beta CDR3 regions used RNA as the template. In the first-round RT-PCR of the TCR CDR3, the HTBI primer set was used. TCRdb re-analysed the multiplex PCR reads in MiXCR, keeping a single row per CDR3 protein. This sample has around 600,000 distinct CDR3 sequences, with 14% found just once. Sample: blood. Receptors originate from a woman between 50 and 59 years old with Graves' ophthalmopathy.

The table lists this clonotype with a few counts. This chain joins TRBV10-2 and TRBJ2-5, with 10 bases that match TRBD2. Germline-derived CDR1 and CDR2 are WSHSY and SAAADI. V lost 4 bases, J lost 5 bases, and 10 bases stayed unmatched. The CDR3 loop spans 16 amino acids. CDR3 sequence: CASSARIAGGYETQYF. In DNA, the CDR3 is TGCGCCAGCAGTGCCCGTATAGCGGGAGGTTACGAGACCCAGTACTTC.

Many counts were recorded for this clonotype. The chain recombines TRBV6-2 or TRBV6-3 with TRBJ2-2; TRBD1 aligns across 7 bases. V dropped 4 bases and J dropped 6; count of bases not matched to a gene: 8. Germline loops: CDR1 MNHEY, CDR2 SVGEGT. The CDR3 runs to 15 residues. The CDR3 DNA sequence: TGTGCCAGCAGTTCCCGGACAGGAGTCCCCGGGGAGCTGTTTTTT. Translating gives CASSSRTGVPGELFF.

This clonotype was seen a few times. V and J are TRBV5-1 and TRBJ2-1; TRBD2 matches 11 bases. Germline V gene sequence: CDR1 SGHRS, CDR2 YFSETQ. The CDR3 extends over 17 amino acids. The trim removed 1 base at V and 6 bases at J, leaving 9 bases unmatched. The CDR3 loop is CASSLQPSGRHGNEQFF. CDR3 nucleotide sequence: TGCGCCAGCAGCTTGCAGCCTAGCGGGAGGCACGGCAATGAGCAGTTCTTC. Based on the CDR3 plus reference TRBV5-1 and TRBJ2-1, the full variable domain is KAGVTQTPRYLIKTRGQQVTLSCSPISGHRSVSWYQQTPGQGLQFLFEYFSETQRNKGNFPGRFSGRQFSNSRSEMNVSTLELGDSALYLCASSLQPSGRHGNEQFFGPGTRLTVL.

The chain recombines TRBV3-1 with TRBJ1-1; 7 positions match TRBD1. Trimming removed 3 bases from V and 5 bases from J; junction bases left unmatched: 6. The CDR3 spans 14 residues. Germline V CDR1 and CDR2: LGHDT, YNNKEL (reference sequence). This CDR3 reads CASSHYRGPTEAFF. CDR3 nucleotides: TGTGCCAGCAGCCACTACAGGGGTCCTACTGAAGCTTTCTTT.

This clonotype was counted ten times or more. This sequence joins TRBV20-1 and TRBJ1-1; D is unclear. Germline assignment: CDR1 DFQATT and CDR2 SNEGSKA (reference sequence). The CDR3 contains 12 residues. The V end was cut by 5 bases, the J end by 1 base, with 8 bases between. The CDR3 DNA reads TGCAGTGCTTCCAGGAGGAACACTGAAGCTTTCTTT. Protein sequence: CSASRRNTEAFF.

This clonotype was recorded many times. The chain combines TRBV6-2 or TRBV6-3 with TRBJ1-5, with unresolved D. Trimming stripped 0 bases from V and 6 bases from J, with 12 bases between. The CDR3 length is 15 residues. CDR1 MNHEY and CDR2 SVGEGT come from the germline V gene. The CDR3 bases are TGTGCCAGCAGTTACTCTGGCAGGTTGGGTCAGCCCCAGCATTTT. Its protein product is CASSYSGRLGQPQHF.

This clonotype was detected ten times or more. V usage is TRBV7-2 and J usage is TRBJ1-2; D gene ambiguous. The V end was cut by 3 bases, the J end by 4 bases, with 6 bases between. Per the germline V gene, CDR1 is SGHTA and CDR2 is FQGNSA. The CDR3 extends over 12 amino acids. The CDR3 here is CASSFSLYGYTF. The CDR3 coding sequence is TGTGCCAGCAGCTTTTCTCTCTATGGCTACACCTTC.

This clonotype was seen many times. The chain uses TRBV28 and TRBJ2-1; TRBD2 matches 10 bases. Losses at the gene ends were 5 bases for V and 9 bases for J; bases not matched to a gene: 10. Germline values: CDR1 MDHEN, CDR2 SYDVKM. The CDR3 extends over 15 amino acids. The CDR3 sequence is CASSPLAGGGGEQFF. CDR3 sequence (DNA): TGTGCCAGCAGTCCTTTAGCGGGAGGTGGTGGTGAGCAGTTCTTC.

This clonotype was found a few times. V is TRBV10-1 and J is TRBJ1-2; 8 bases are a match to TRBD1. Germline CDR1 WNHNN, CDR2 SYGVQD (reference sequence). The CDR3 has 12 residues. The V segment lost 7 bases and the J segment 8 bases; nucleotides outside the gene matches: 6. The CDR3 here is CASIPGGAGYTF. CDR3 DNA: TGCGCCAGCATACCAGGGGGCGCGGGCTACACCTTC.

On this clonotype: This may be a read error: a much more frequent sequence differs by one nucleotide. The V gene is TRBV11-1, the J gene TRBJ1-1; D is uncertain. Germline lookup yields CDR1 SGHAT and CDR2 FQDESV (reference sequence). Trimming shortened V by 4 bases and J by 0 bases, and 9 bases separated the two germline ends. CDR3 length: 14 residues. In nucleotides, the CDR3 is TGTGCCAGCAGCTCACAACGGCTGAACACTGAAGCTTTCTTT. Protein: CASSSQRLNTEAFF.

The V and J genes are TRBV3-1 and TRBJ2-1; 13 bases are shared with TRBD2. From germline, CDR1 is LGHDT and CDR2 YNNKEL (reference sequence). This CDR3 is 19 amino acids long. After removal of 1 base from V and 2 bases from J, the junction contained 8 bases not matched to a gene. CDR3 coding DNA: TGTGCCAGCAGCCAAGTTGGACTAGCGGGAGTATGGCCCTACAATGAGCAGTTCTTC. It is translated as CASSQVGLAGVWPYNEQFF.

Only a few counts were recorded for this clonotype. The chain recombines TRBV6-2 or TRBV6-3 with TRBJ2-5; TRBD2 matches at 10 bases. Germline CDR1 reads MNHEY; CDR2 reads SVGEGT. V lost 5 bases, J lost 2 bases, and 11 bases stayed unmatched. The CDR3 is 17 residues long. CDR3 loop: CASSRWGLAGGQETQYF. CDR3 sequence (DNA): TGTGCCAGCAGTCGCTGGGGGTTAGCGGGAGGACAAGAGACCCAGTACTTC.

The J gene is TRBJ1-4, the V gene TRBV14; D possibly corresponds to TRBD1 (5 bases). This CDR3 has 17 amino acids. Germline-derived CDR1 and CDR2 are SGHDN and FVKESK. V gave up 1 base and J gave up 5 bases, with 17 bases separating them. The CDR3 sequence is CASSQVHSGTVNEKLFF. The DNA for the CDR3 is TGTGCCAGCAGCCAAGTACACTCCGGGACGGTGAATGAAAAACTGTTTTTT.

At least ten counts were recorded for this clonotype. The gene calls are TRBV28 and TRBJ1-1; possibly TRBD1 for D (6 bases). This CDR3 has 13 residues. V lost 6 bases and J 4 bases, leaving 12 bases between the germline ends. The germline V gene has CDR1 MDHEN and CDR2 SYDVKM. The CDR3 bases are TGTGCCAGCAGCTCAGGACAGTTCACTGAAGCTTTCTTT. Protein product: CASSSGQFTEAFF.

There are many counts of this clonotype. The chain has TRBV30 and TRBJ1-1; unclear D gene. Germline V gene lookup returns CDR1 GTSNPN and CDR2 SVGIG (reference sequence). The V gene lost 5 bases and the J gene lost 5 bases, with 12 bases spanning the gap. This CDR3 spans 12 amino acids. The CDR3 DNA reads TGTGCCTGGGGCCCCCGAACTACTGAAGCTTTCTTT. Amino acid sequence: CAWGPRTTEAFF.

This clonotype was seen at least ten times. This chain links TRBV12-3 or TRBV12-4 with TRBJ1-2; D perhaps matches TRBD1 (5 bases). This CDR3 has 13 amino acids. The V and J ends lost 7 bases and 7 bases respectively, with 16 bases between them. CDR3 DNA: TGTGCCAGCACCCAGGGACCGGGTTTTGGCTACACCTTC. It codes for CASTQGPGFGYTF.

This clonotype was found many times. The gene calls are TRBV28 and TRBJ1-6; D ambiguous. CDR1 MDHEN and CDR2 SYDVKM come from the germline V gene. The CDR3 has 17 residues. Trimming cost V 6 bases and J 5 bases, with 20 bases left between them. CDR3 bases: TGTGCCAGCAGCTCAAGCGGGGAGACTGTTAATAATTCACCCCTCCACTTT. This sequence encodes CASSSSGETVNNSPLHF.

This clonotype was detected many times. The genes are TRBV20-1 and TRBJ2-3, with 10 bases identical to TRBD2. This CDR3 is built from 18 residues. Germline assignment: CDR1 DFQATT and CDR2 SNEGSKA (reference sequence). Trimming cost V 1 base and J 5 bases; bases outside gene matches: 15. The CDR3 region is CSARGLEREGLLVDTQYF. CDR3 nucleotides: TGCAGTGCTAGAGGCCTAGAGCGGGAGGGCCTCCTAGTAGATACGCAGTATTTT.

The chain employs TRBV9 and TRBJ1-2; 8 bases agree with TRBD1. CDR1 and CDR2 from the germline V gene are SGDLS and YYNGEE. This CDR3 is built from 14 residues. The J segment lost 6 bases and the V segment lost 4 bases, leaving 8 bases of the junction unmatched. The CDR3 loop reads CASSPLTGGDGYTF. CDR3 DNA sequence: TGTGCCAGCAGCCCGCTCACAGGGGGAGATGGCTACACCTTC.

This clonotype was counted at least ten times. J is TRBJ1-2 and V is TRBV28, with D hard to call. In germline, CDR1 is MDHEN, CDR2 SYDVKM. The CDR3 extends over 13 amino acids. V lost 5 bases and J lost 4, with 11 bases in between. The CDR3 region is CASSGSIVYGYTF. The CDR3 DNA is TGTGCCAGCAGTGGATCGATAGTCTATGGCTACACCTTC.

This clonotype was seen ten or more times. The V and J genes are TRBV3-1 and TRBJ1-2; the D is unclear. Looked up from germline, CDR1 is LGHDT and CDR2 is YNNKEL (reference sequence). V dropped 0 bases and J dropped 4 bases, with 6 bases sitting between them. CDR3 length: 13 amino acids. CDR3 amino acids: CASSQDRTYGYTF. The DNA for the CDR3 is TGTGCCAGCAGCCAAGACAGAACCTATGGCTACACCTTC.